A selection of T cell receptor beta chains follows, all from one sample in a study of blood T cells in healthy people across ages. MiXCR, run by TCRdb on the 5' RACE reads, gives a single entry per CDR3 protein. This sample has about 1.7 million distinct CDR3 sequences, with 28% found just once. The sample comprised blood. Receptors were obtained from a woman in her thirties in good health. Both conserved end residues are part of each CDR3. D genes are given only for firm matches. Clone size, where shown, is once, few, many, or a class for clones that have expanded.

d_gene: -; len: 12; v_gene: TRBV10-3; abundance: many; j_gene: TRBJ2-3; CDR3nt: TGTGCCATCGGGGGAGGCACAGATACGCAGTATTTT; CDR3aa: CAIGGGTDTQYF
d_gene: -; len: 14; v_gene: TRBV21-1; abundance: -; j_gene: TRBJ2-7; CDR3nt: TGTGCCAGCAGCTCCCGGCCTAGCTCCTACGAGCAGTACTTC; CDR3aa: CASSSRPSSYEQYF
d_gene: TRBD2; len: 15; v_gene: TRBV5-6; abundance: -; j_gene: TRBJ2-1; CDR3nt: TGTGCCAGCAGCTCGGCCGGGACTAGCTCCCATGAGCAGTTCTTC; CDR3aa: CASSSAGTSSHEQFF
d_gene: -; len: 15; v_gene: TRBV28; abundance: -; j_gene: TRBJ2-7; CDR3nt: TGTGCCAGCAGTTCACTGGTTGGAGGACTTTACGAGCAGTACTTC; CDR3aa: CASSSLVGGLYEQYF
d_gene: -; len: 15; v_gene: TRBV12-3/TRBV12-4; abundance: few; j_gene: TRBJ2-1; CDR3nt: TGTGCCAGCAGTTCGATAGGGAGCCCCTACAATGAGCAGTTCTTC; CDR3aa: CASSSIGSPYNEQFF
d_gene: -; len: 14; v_gene: TRBV6-5; abundance: few; j_gene: TRBJ2-1; CDR3nt: TGTGCCAGCAGTTTTAGCGCCCTCAGAAATGAGCAGTTCTTC; CDR3aa: CASSFSALRNEQFF
d_gene: -; len: 15; v_gene: TRBV7-9; abundance: -; j_gene: TRBJ1-6; CDR3nt: TGTGCCAGCAGCTCCCAGTCCTACCGGGATTCACCCCTCCACTTT; CDR3aa: CASSSQSYRDSPLHF
d_gene: -; len: 15; v_gene: TRBV4-1; abundance: -; j_gene: TRBJ2-5; CDR3nt: TGCGCCAGCGGCCAACCTCTAGCTCTGCAAGAGACCCAGTACTTC; CDR3aa: CASGQPLALQETQYF
d_gene: TRBD2; len: 16; v_gene: TRBV11-2; abundance: -; j_gene: TRBJ2-3; CDR3nt: TGTGCCAGCAGCAACCAACTTAGCGGGGTGTCGGATACGCAGTATTTT; CDR3aa: CASSNQLSGVSDTQYF
d_gene: -; len: 13; v_gene: TRBV12-1; abundance: -; j_gene: TRBJ1-5; CDR3nt: TGTGCCGGCAGCTCGCAGGACAATCAGCCCCAGCATTTT; CDR3aa: CAGSSQDNQPQHF
d_gene: TRBD2; len: 14; v_gene: TRBV7-9; abundance: few; j_gene: TRBJ2-4; CDR3nt: TGTGCCAGCAGCTTAGAACTAGCGGAAAACATTCAGTACTTC; CDR3aa: CASSLELAENIQYF
d_gene: -; len: 14; v_gene: TRBV7-9; abundance: -; j_gene: TRBJ1-2; CDR3nt: TGTGCCAGCAGCTTAACGTCCGCAGCCTATGGCTACACCTTC; CDR3aa: CASSLTSAAYGYTF
d_gene: -; len: 14; v_gene: TRBV6-2/TRBV6-3; abundance: -; j_gene: TRBJ1-1; CDR3nt: TGTGCCAGCAGTTTGACCCTTCCGAGCACTGAAGCTTTCTTT; CDR3aa: CASSLTLPSTEAFF
d_gene: -; len: 14; v_gene: TRBV2; abundance: -; j_gene: TRBJ1-5; CDR3nt: TGTGCCAGCACCCAGGCACAGAGCAATCAGCCCCAGCATTTT; CDR3aa: CASTQAQSNQPQHF
d_gene: -; len: 15; v_gene: TRBV7-9; abundance: -; j_gene: TRBJ2-3; CDR3nt: TGTGCCAACAGCTCCTCTGACAGGAACACAGATACGCAGTATTTT; CDR3aa: CANSSSDRNTDTQYF
d_gene: -; len: 16; v_gene: TRBV12-3/TRBV12-4; abundance: -; j_gene: TRBJ2-3; CDR3nt: TGTGCCAGCAGTTCCCAGGGGACCTCTACCACAGATAAGCAGTATTTT; CDR3aa: CASSSQGTSTTDKQYF
d_gene: -; len: 15; v_gene: TRBV7-2; abundance: -; j_gene: TRBJ2-1; CDR3nt: TGTGCCAGCAGCTTATCGTCTAGCACCTACAATGAGCAGTTCTTC; CDR3aa: CASSLSSSTYNEQFF
d_gene: -; len: 15; v_gene: TRBV4-1; abundance: -; j_gene: TRBJ2-2; CDR3nt: TGCGCCAGCAGCCAAGGGGGCAGGAACACCGGGGAGCTGTTTTTT; CDR3aa: CASSQGGRNTGELFF
d_gene: -; len: 16; v_gene: TRBV5-1; abundance: -; j_gene: TRBJ1-3; CDR3nt: TGCGCCAGCAGCTTTGGCGGAGCCGACTCTGGAAACACCATATATTTT; CDR3aa: CASSFGGADSGNTIYF
d_gene: -; len: 16; v_gene: TRBV12-3/TRBV12-4; abundance: -; j_gene: TRBJ2-7; CDR3nt: TGTGCCAGCAGTTACCGCCTAGCTAGCTCCTACAATGAGCAGTACTTC; CDR3aa: CASSYRLASSYNEQYF
d_gene: -; len: 12; v_gene: TRBV9; abundance: few; j_gene: TRBJ2-2; CDR3nt: TGTGCCAGCAGCGGACTTACCGGGGAGCTGTTTTTT; CDR3aa: CASSGLTGELFF
d_gene: TRBD1; len: 14; v_gene: TRBV28; abundance: -; j_gene: TRBJ2-4; CDR3nt: TGTGCCAGCAGTACGGGACAGGGCAGAAACATTCAGTACTTC; CDR3aa: CASSTGQGRNIQYF
d_gene: -; len: 15; v_gene: TRBV10-1; abundance: -; j_gene: TRBJ2-1; CDR3nt: TGCGCCAGCAGTGAGACTCCGAGCTCCTACAATGAGCAGTTCTTC; CDR3aa: CASSETPSSYNEQFF
d_gene: TRBD1; len: 14; v_gene: TRBV29-1; abundance: many; j_gene: TRBJ2-5; CDR3nt: TGCAGCGCGACAGGGGGTTCCTCTCAAGAGACCCAGTACTTC; CDR3aa: CSATGGSSQETQYF
d_gene: -; len: 12; v_gene: TRBV30; abundance: -; j_gene: TRBJ2-5; CDR3nt: TGTGCCTGGGGTTTGTCCCAAGAGACCCAGTACTTC; CDR3aa: CAWGLSQETQYF
d_gene: -; len: 18; v_gene: TRBV12-3/TRBV12-4; abundance: -; j_gene: TRBJ1-6; CDR3nt: TGTGCCAGCAGCGAATACCCTTACCGGGGGACGAGGGGGTCACCCCTCCACTTT; CDR3aa: CASSEYPYRGTRGSPLHF
d_gene: -; len: 14; v_gene: TRBV29-1; abundance: -; j_gene: TRBJ2-7; CDR3nt: TGCAGCGTTGAACGCCCCGGGTCGTCCTACGAGCAGTACTTC; CDR3aa: CSVERPGSSYEQYF
d_gene: -; len: 18; v_gene: TRBV7-2; abundance: -; j_gene: TRBJ1-2; CDR3nt: TGTGCCAGCAGCGGAAGGGATCAAAGGGCCTTTAGGGGTTTTGGCTACACCTTC; CDR3aa: CASSGRDQRAFRGFGYTF
d_gene: -; len: 17; v_gene: TRBV7-7; abundance: few; j_gene: TRBJ2-1; CDR3nt: TGTGCCAGCAGCCCCGCGAAGCGCGGGGGCCCCTACAATGAGCAGTTCTTC; CDR3aa: CASSPAKRGGPYNEQFF
d_gene: -; len: 15; v_gene: TRBV4-1; abundance: -; j_gene: TRBJ1-2; CDR3nt: TGCGCCAGCAGCCAAGAAGGCGCGGCCACCTGTGGCTACACCTTC; CDR3aa: CASSQEGAATCGYTF
d_gene: -; len: 16; v_gene: TRBV6-6; abundance: -; j_gene: TRBJ2-7; CDR3nt: TGTGCCAGCAGTTACTCGGGGGGCCGAACGCCCCACGAGCAGTACTTC; CDR3aa: CASSYSGGRTPHEQYF
d_gene: -; len: 13; v_gene: TRBV29-1; abundance: many; j_gene: TRBJ2-5; CDR3nt: TGCGGCGTTGGGGGCGGGAGCGAGGAGACCCAGTACTTC; CDR3aa: CGVGGGSEETQYF
d_gene: TRBD2; len: 15; v_gene: TRBV6-2/TRBV6-3; abundance: few; j_gene: TRBJ2-1; CDR3nt: TGTGCCAGCAGCTTTACTAGCGCGAGAGGGAATGAGCAGTTCTTC; CDR3aa: CASSFTSARGNEQFF
d_gene: TRBD1; len: 17; v_gene: TRBV14; abundance: -; j_gene: TRBJ1-4; CDR3nt: TGTGCCAGCAGCCCTGGGGACAGGGCGGGGAAGCTTGAAAAACTGTTTTTT; CDR3aa: CASSPGDRAGKLEKLFF
d_gene: -; len: 14; v_gene: TRBV27; abundance: many; j_gene: TRBJ2-7; CDR3nt: TGTGCCAGCAGTCTGGGACGGGGGACCTACGAGCAGTACTTC; CDR3aa: CASSLGRGTYEQYF
d_gene: -; len: 16; v_gene: TRBV20-1; abundance: few; j_gene: TRBJ2-1; CDR3nt: TGCAGTGCTAGAAATTTGGCGGGGAGATCCTACAATGAGCAGTTCTTC; CDR3aa: CSARNLAGRSYNEQFF
d_gene: -; len: 16; v_gene: TRBV5-1; abundance: many; j_gene: TRBJ2-1; CDR3nt: TGCGCCAGCAGCCCCGAGGAGGGTAGCTCCTACAATGAGCAGTTCTTC; CDR3aa: CASSPEEGSSYNEQFF
d_gene: -; len: 15; v_gene: TRBV12-3/TRBV12-4; abundance: few; j_gene: TRBJ1-1; CDR3nt: TGTGCCAGCAGTCCCCCGGAGAGCATGAACACTGAAGCTTTCTTT; CDR3aa: CASSPPESMNTEAFF
d_gene: -; len: 15; v_gene: TRBV5-1; abundance: -; j_gene: TRBJ2-1; CDR3nt: TGCGCCAGCAGCCTCAATACCGGGCTCCAAGAGACCCAGTTCTTC; CDR3aa: CASSLNTGLQETQFF
d_gene: -; len: 12; v_gene: TRBV6-2/TRBV6-3; abundance: few; j_gene: TRBJ2-5; CDR3nt: TGTGCCAGCAGTGAAGACCTAGAGACCCAGTACTTC; CDR3aa: CASSEDLETQYF
d_gene: TRBD2; len: 14; v_gene: TRBV29-1; abundance: many; j_gene: TRBJ2-7; CDR3nt: TGCAGCGTTGACTCCCCGGGGGGAACCTACGAGCAGTACTTC; CDR3aa: CSVDSPGGTYEQYF
d_gene: -; len: 14; v_gene: TRBV10-3; abundance: -; j_gene: TRBJ2-3; CDR3nt: TGTGCCATCAGACTCGAGGGTAGCACAGATACGCAGTATTTT; CDR3aa: CAIRLEGSTDTQYF
d_gene: -; len: 15; v_gene: TRBV20-1; abundance: -; j_gene: TRBJ1-6; CDR3nt: TGCAGTGCTAGAGGAGAGAGAAGCTATAATTCACCCCTCCACTTT; CDR3aa: CSARGERSYNSPLHF
d_gene: TRBD2; len: 15; v_gene: TRBV24-1; abundance: few; j_gene: TRBJ2-3; CDR3nt: TGTGCCACCAGTGATCCAGCGGCGGGAGCAGATACGCAGTATTTT; CDR3aa: CATSDPAAGADTQYF
d_gene: TRBD1; len: 15; v_gene: TRBV5-1; abundance: -; j_gene: TRBJ1-4; CDR3nt: TGCGCCAGCAGCTTGCCGGGACAGGGAAGCGAAAAACTGTTTTTT; CDR3aa: CASSLPGQGSEKLFF
d_gene: -; len: 16; v_gene: TRBV3-1; abundance: few; j_gene: TRBJ2-7; CDR3nt: TGTGCCAGCAGCTCAGGAAACCGGCAGGGTGTCTACGAGCAGTACTTC; CDR3aa: CASSSGNRQGVYEQYF
d_gene: -; len: 12; v_gene: TRBV2; abundance: -; j_gene: TRBJ1-1; CDR3nt: TGTGCCAGCGGCGCGACTCGAGCTGAAGCTTTCTTT; CDR3aa: CASGATRAEAFF
d_gene: TRBD2; len: 18; v_gene: TRBV5-6; abundance: few; j_gene: TRBJ2-5; CDR3nt: TGTGCCAGCAGCTCCCTTGGGGAGCTAGCGGGGATGGGTGAGACCCAGTACTTC; CDR3aa: CASSSLGELAGMGETQYF
d_gene: TRBD1; len: 14; v_gene: TRBV7-9; abundance: -; j_gene: TRBJ1-2; CDR3nt: TGTGCCAGCAGCTTTACAGGGGTTAGCTATGGCTACACCTTC; CDR3aa: CASSFTGVSYGYTF
d_gene: -; len: 15; v_gene: TRBV6-6; abundance: -; j_gene: TRBJ1-4; CDR3nt: TGTGCCAGCAGTGGCCCGGGGGGCTCTAATGAAAAACTGTTTTTT; CDR3aa: CASSGPGGSNEKLFF
d_gene: TRBD2; len: 16; v_gene: TRBV7-9; abundance: few; j_gene: TRBJ2-7; CDR3nt: TGTGCCAGCAGCCCGGCGGCTAGCGGGGGTAACTACGAGCAGTACTTC; CDR3aa: CASSPAASGGNYEQYF
d_gene: -; len: 11; v_gene: TRBV25-1; abundance: many; j_gene: TRBJ2-7; CDR3nt: TGTGCCAGCAGTGGTGTGGGGGAGCAGTACTTC; CDR3aa: CASSGVGEQYF
d_gene: TRBD1; len: 15; v_gene: TRBV7-2; abundance: -; j_gene: TRBJ2-7; CDR3nt: TGTGCCAGCAGCTTTACAGGGGGCAGCTCCTACGAGCAGTACTTC; CDR3aa: CASSFTGGSSYEQYF
d_gene: -; len: 15; v_gene: TRBV24-1; abundance: -; j_gene: TRBJ2-7; CDR3nt: TGTGCCACCAGTGATCCGACAGTAGGGGACGACGAGCAGTACTTC; CDR3aa: CATSDPTVGDDEQYF
d_gene: TRBD2; len: 16; v_gene: TRBV12-3/TRBV12-4; abundance: -; j_gene: TRBJ2-2; CDR3nt: TGTGCCAGCAGGCCAACGGGACTAGCGGGCACCGGGGAGCTGTTTTTT; CDR3aa: CASRPTGLAGTGELFF
d_gene: -; len: 13; v_gene: TRBV20-1; abundance: many; j_gene: TRBJ1-4; CDR3nt: TGCAGTGCTAGAGGGACAGACAATGAAAAACTGTTTTTT; CDR3aa: CSARGTDNEKLFF
d_gene: TRBD1; len: 17; v_gene: TRBV28; abundance: many; j_gene: TRBJ2-6; CDR3nt: TGTGCCAGCAGCCCCCGGACAGGGGGCGCTGGGGCCAACGTCCTGACTTTC; CDR3aa: CASSPRTGGAGANVLTF
d_gene: TRBD1; len: 16; v_gene: TRBV28; abundance: few; j_gene: TRBJ1-1; CDR3nt: TGTGCCAGCAGTTCTCCCTCGACAGGGAGGAACACTGAAGCTTTCTTT; CDR3aa: CASSSPSTGRNTEAFF
d_gene: -; len: 17; v_gene: TRBV28; abundance: once; j_gene: TRBJ1-1; CDR3nt: TGTGCCAGCAGTTTATGGGGCCTCCAAGGTGGGAACACTGAAGCTTTCTTT; CDR3aa: CASSLWGLQGGNTEAFF